The 23 T cell receptor beta chains presented below share a single source sample, sequenced in a study of control samples from healthy donors and cancer patients. The table came from immunoSEQ multiplex PCR; TCRdb's copy has only in-frame clones and leaves some out. The sample consists of about 120,000 clones, roughly 90% of them appearing once. The source material was blood. Receptor source: a woman between 50 and 59 years old in good health.

The chain recombines TRBV29-1 with TRBJ1-1; TRBD1 matches at 8 bases. The CDR3 consists of 13 residues. Germline CDR1 is SQVTM and CDR2 is ANQGSEA. The J segment lost 1 base and the V segment lost 7 bases, leaving 5 bases of the junction unmatched. CDR3 protein: CSALTGGNTEAFF. DNA of the CDR3: TGCAGCGCCCTTACAGGGGGGAACACTGAAGCTTTCTTT.

Written as DNA, the CDR3 is TGTGCCAGCAGTTTATTGGGACAACAAGACTACGAGCAGTACTTC. Its protein is CASSLLGQQDYEQYF. This rearrangement joins TRBV28 to TRBJ2-7, with a tentative D call TRBD1 (6 bases). The CDR3 is 15 residues long. The ends were cut back, 1 base at V and 3 bases at J, with 13 bases in the middle. The germline CDR1 and CDR2 sequences are MDHEN and SYDVKM.

The rearrangement joins TRBV21-1 to TRBJ2-2; TRBD1, as called in the table, went unchecked against the DNA. TRBV21-1 is deemed a pseudogene. The CDR3 has 15 amino acids. The CDR3 DNA reads as TGTGCCAGCAGCAAAGGCGGACAGGCTTGCGGGGAGCTGTTTTTT. This gives the protein CASSKGGQACGELFF.

The V call is TRBV5-5, the J call TRBJ1-4, with 9 bases that match TRBD1. The CDR3 totals 12 residues. Trimming took 9 bases from V and 15 from J; bases not matched to a gene: 12. Germline CDR1 is SGHKS and CDR2 is YYEKEE (reference sequence). For the CDR3, the DNA is TGTGCCACCAACGGGACAGGGCCATCGTTGTTTTTT. Translating it yields CATNGTGPSLFF. Full variable domain (remainder filled in from reference TRBV5-5 and TRBJ1-4): DAGVTQSPTHLIKTRGQQVTLRCSPISGHKSVSWYQQVLGQGPQFIFQYYEKEERGRGNFPDRFSARQFPNYSSELNVNALLLGDSALYLCATNGTGPSLFFGSGTQLSVL.

This chain connects TRBV28 to TRBJ1-2; 8 nucleotides agree with TRBD1. The germline CDR1 and CDR2 sequences are MDHEN and SYDVKM. J was trimmed by 3 bases and V by 5 bases; bases with no gene match: 8. The CDR3 sequence is 15 residues long. The CDR3 is CASSDIRGPYYGYTF. For the CDR3, the DNA is TGTGCCAGCAGTGACATCAGGGGGCCCTACTATGGCTACACCTTC.

The chain employs TRBV18 and TRBJ2-1; 7 bases are shared with TRBD2. CDR3 length: 14 residues. Germline-derived CDR1 and CDR2 are KGHSH and LQKENI. V trimming: 1 base; J trimming: 9 bases; junction bases outside the gene matches: 6. The CDR3 spells CASSPLLREGEQFF. The CDR3 DNA reads TGTGCCAGCTCACCACTGCTCAGGGAGGGTGAGCAGTTCTTC.

The genes are TRBV28 and TRBJ2-2; TRBD1 aligns across 9 bases. The ends lost 3 bases at V and 7 bases at J; junction bases unmatched: 6. This CDR3 has 15 residues. Germline V gene sequence: CDR1 MDHEN, CDR2 SYDVKM. CDR3 DNA sequence: TGTGCCAGCAGTTTTACAGGGGGCGGAGGCGGGGAGCTGTTTTTT. It specifies CASSFTGGGGGELFF.

This clone showed up just a few times. The rearrangement links TRBV5-4 to TRBJ2-1; D may be TRBD1 or TRBD2 (6 bases each). Trimming stripped 0 bases from V and 2 bases from J, with 9 bases between. Germline V gene lookup returns CDR1 SGHNT and CDR2 YYREEE (reference sequence). CDR3 length equals 15 residues. For the CDR3, the DNA is TGTGCCAGCAGCTTGGGAGGGGGGACCTACAATGAGCAGTTCTTC. It yields the protein CASSLGGGTYNEQFF.

The gene calls are TRBV30 and TRBJ1-2; possible D gene TRBD1, 6 bases. CDR1 is GTSNPN, CDR2 SVGIG, per germline (reference sequence). Trimming pared 0 bases from V and 4 bases from J, leaving 12 bases between. CDR3 length: 14 residues. In DNA form, the CDR3 reads TGTGCCTGGAGTGTGGGGCAGGGGACCTATGGCTACACCTTC. Residues: CAWSVGQGTYGYTF.

This chain connects TRBV10-1 to TRBJ2-3; the match to TRBD1 covers 9 bases. V lost 3 bases and J lost 1; bases outside the gene matches: 8. Germline V gene data show CDR1 as WNHNN and CDR2 as SYGVQD (reference sequence). The CDR3 runs to 17 residues. This CDR3 reads CASSDLGTGGRTDTQYF. The CDR3 bases are TGCGCCAGCAGTGACTTGGGAACAGGGGGCCGCACAGATACGCAGTATTTT.

The rearrangement links TRBV6-6 to TRBJ2-5; D is uncertain. V lost 6 bases and J 1 base, leaving 6 bases between the germline ends. This CDR3 contains 12 residues. Per germline, CDR1 MNHNY and CDR2 SVGAGI (reference sequence). As DNA, the CDR3 is TGTGCCAGCAGCTTGGGCCAAGAGACCCAGTACTTC. It is translated as CASSLGQETQYF.

The J gene is TRBJ1-2, the V gene TRBV28; possible D gene TRBD1, 6 bases. The CDR3 loop spans 15 amino acids. Trimming shortened V by 5 bases and J by 4 bases, and 17 bases separated the two germline ends. Germline assignment: CDR1 MDHEN and CDR2 SYDVKM. CDR3 in DNA: TGTGCCAGCAGTCCCCCGGGGGCGTTGGGCTATGGCTACACCTTC. As protein: CASSPPGALGYGYTF.

The chain is built from TRBV7-8 and TRBJ1-6, with D possibly TRBD1 on 6 matching bases. The CDR3 has 14 residues. The germline gives CDR1 SGHVS, CDR2 FQNEAQ. The germline V and J ends were trimmed by 3 bases and 6 bases, with 9 bases remaining between them. CDR3 residues: CASSFGQFNSPLHF. In nucleotides, the CDR3 is TGTGCCAGCAGCTTTGGACAGTTTAATTCACCCCTCCACTTT.

This clone was counted only a few times. This chain uses TRBV5-1 with TRBJ1-1, with 8 bases that match TRBD1. Germline trimming cut 4 bases from V and 1 base from J; bases unmatched to any gene: 6. From germline, CDR1 is SGHRS and CDR2 YFSETQ. There are 15 residues in the CDR3. The chain's CDR3 is CASSGTTGANTEAFF. The CDR3 DNA is TGCGCCAGCAGCGGGACGACAGGGGCGAACACTGAAGCTTTCTTT.

This clone was seen a handful of times. The chain employs TRBV3-1 (or the pseudogene TRBV3-2) and TRBJ2-5, with 10 positions matching TRBD2. Germline V CDR1 and CDR2: LGHDT, YNNKEL (reference sequence). The junction had 13 bases not matched to a gene; V was cut back by 4 bases and J by 2 bases. The CDR3 runs 18 residues. CDR3 coding DNA: TGTGCCAGCAGCCTCAGAAACCCCTTACTAGCGGGGCAAGAGACCCAGTACTTC. Protein: CASSLRNPLLAGQETQYF.

The V call is TRBV2, the J call TRBJ1-2; D is unclear. Trimming stripped 2 bases from V and 2 bases from J, with 15 bases between. Looked up from germline, CDR1 is SNHLY and CDR2 is FYNNEI. The CDR3 runs 16 residues. CDR3 sequence (DNA): TGTGCCAGCAGTGAAACGGGGAGTTCCCGAAACTATGGCTACACCTTC. Residues: CASSETGSSRNYGYTF.

The chain has TRBV2 and TRBJ2-7; 8 positions match TRBD1. The trim removed 4 bases at V and 5 bases at J, leaving 7 bases unmatched. This CDR3 has 14 amino acids. The germline V gene has CDR1 SNHLY and CDR2 FYNNEI. The CDR3 protein is CASSGGQANHEQYF. CDR3 in DNA: TGTGCCAGCAGTGGGGGACAGGCAAACCACGAGCAGTACTTC.

J is TRBJ2-1 and V is TRBV11-2; D is perhaps TRBD2 (5 bases). Trimming took 6 bases from V and 4 from J, leaving 10 bases between them. CDR1 SGHAT and CDR2 FQNNGV come from the germline V gene. The CDR3 has 13 amino acids. The CDR3 DNA sequence: TGTGCCAGCAGTATAGCGCTTTACAATGAGCAGTTCTTC. Translating it yields CASSIALYNEQFF.

The chain carries TRBV27 and TRBJ2-7, with 10 bases identical to TRBD2. Germline CDR1 reads MNHEY; CDR2 reads SMNVEV (reference sequence). The CDR3 is made up of 18 amino acids. V was pared by 6 bases and J by 7 bases, with 21 bases of the junction left unmatched. CDR3 in amino acids: CASSRLPLPAGGPYEQYF. The CDR3 DNA is TGTGCCAGCAGCCGATTGCCTCTACCAGCGGGAGGGCCTTATGAGCAGTACTTC.

The chain links TRBV28 to TRBJ1-1; D gene ambiguous. Germline lookup yields CDR1 MDHEN and CDR2 SYDVKM. Trimming took 3 bases from V and 3 from J, leaving 5 bases between them. This CDR3 is built from 12 residues. The chain's CDR3 is CASSLPHTEAFF. The CDR3 DNA sequence: TGTGCCAGCAGTTTGCCCCACACTGAAGCTTTCTTT.

This clone appeared a single time. V gene TRBV10-3 combines with J gene TRBJ1-5; D ambiguous. CDR3 size: 14 residues. V lost 8 bases, J lost 0 bases, and 11 bases lay in between. Germline lookup yields CDR1 ENHRY and CDR2 SYGVKD. Written as DNA, the CDR3 is TGTGCCATCCTGGATCCGGGTAGCAATCAGCCCCAGCATTTT. This encodes CAILDPGSNQPQHF.

V usage is TRBV7-9 and J usage is TRBJ1-2, with D uncertain. The CDR3 is 15 amino acids. The V gene lost 4 bases and the J gene lost 0 bases, with 12 bases spanning the gap. Germline CDR1 reads SEHNR; CDR2 reads FQNEAQ (reference sequence). CDR3 residues: CASSSTVGANYGYTF. CDR3 nucleotides: TGTGCCAGCAGCTCCACAGTAGGAGCTAACTATGGCTACACCTTC.

V is TRBV5-6 and J is TRBJ1-1; 9 bases line up with TRBD1. CDR1 is SGHDT, CDR2 YYEEEE, per germline. The CDR3 is 15 amino acids. The V and J ends lost 3 bases and 5 bases, in that order; junction bases with no gene match: 8. The CDR3 sequence: CASSYRQGGNTEAFF. The CDR3 nucleotides are TGTGCCAGCAGCTACAGACAGGGGGGGAATACTGAAGCTTTCTTT. The whole variable domain, filled in from reference TRBV5-6 and TRBJ1-1, reads DAGVTQSPTHLIKTRGQQVTLRCSPKSGHDTVSWYQQALGQGPQFIFQYYEEEERQRGNFPDRFSGHQFPNYSSELNVNALLLGDSALYLCASSYRQGGNTEAFFGQGTRLTVV.